A selection of T cell receptor beta chains follows, all from one sample in a study of T cell responses to AZD1222 COVID-19 vaccine. The method was immunoSEQ multiplex PCR; TCRdb's version includes in-frame clones alone and lacks a portion of them. This sample yields 110,000 or so clones, of which approximately 88% are seen a single time; approximately 6.9% belongs to the top ten. The input for sequencing was peripheral blood, taken 28 days after the second AZD1222 dose. The source is an adult who received the AZD1222 COVID-19 vaccine. CDR3s include the opening cysteine and the closing phenylalanine or tryptophan. The D gene is left open where the match is weak.

d_gene	v_gene	CDR3aa
.	TRBV27	CASSSTRDLLNYGYTF
.	TRBV14	CASSQGVAGNTIYF
.	TRBV3-1/TRBV3-2	CASSQGIGGYTF
TRBD1	TRBV18	CASSPPVGGQGANTGELFF
TRBD1	TRBV4-3	CASSRDRGDYGYTF
.	TRBV15	CATSRVPRQTTAEAFF
TRBD1	TRBV5-1	CASSFFPGTGIPQQFF
TRBD1	TRBV25-1	CASRGQGGANEKLFF
.	TRBV19	CASSIQVTGELFF
.	TRBV7-3	CASSLGGGYGYTF
.	TRBV5-1	CASSSLDPRNTEAFF
TRBD1	TRBV28	CASRNTGANYGYTF
.	TRBV20-1	CSASLTAYTDTQYF
TRBD1	TRBV9	CASSGQGGTQHF
.	TRBV3-1/TRBV3-2	CASSQLGGPRNEQYF
.	TRBV6-6	CASSKGLGVYNEQFF
TRBD2	TRBV5-1	CASSPGETSGGSKYF
.	TRBV11-2	CASKEAGSSPLHF
TRBD1	TRBV28	CASSHRDRGGYEQYF
.	TRBV28	CASSPLRFRDKINEKLFF
.	TRBV5-1	CASSPAVGSYGYTF
.	TRBV6-5	CASTGTAATNEKLFF
TRBD1	TRBV7-2	CASSSGGPNEKLFF
.	TRBV15	CATSRDQEQGDQPQHF
TRBD1	TRBV3-1/TRBV3-2	CASSHSLPTGADEQYF
.	TRBV7-8	CASSPGHYGYTF
.	TRBV7-2	CASSSPPLYNEQFF
.	TRBV11-2	CASSLTTGYSYEQYF
TRBD2	TRBV5-6	CASSIPGLAASTDTQYF
.	TRBV3-1/TRBV3-2	CASSQDWAPYNSPLHF
TRBD1	TRBV5-4	CASSWDRESEQYF
.	TRBV10-3	CAISESSLTGNTIYF
TRBD2	TRBV5-1	CASSATSGGPYNEQFF
.	TRBV4-3	CASSQDFAIGQMNTEAFF
.	TRBV6-6	CASSPGSLGETQYF
.	TRBV28	CASSPLGVGNQPQHF
.	TRBV10-3	CAISPDSHNSPLHF
TRBD1	TRBV29-1	CSVPDAGTGVFGYTF
.	TRBV12-3/TRBV12-4	CASRSGGNTIYF
TRBD1	TRBV7-9	CASSLKDRENEKLFF
TRBD2	TRBV4-1	CASSLSGGASDEQFF
.	TRBV5-1	CASSLVNLEMGYGYTF
TRBD1	TRBV6-6	CASSYTTGDPYGYTF
.	TRBV5-6	CASSLEGKSSSYNEQFF